The 21 T cell receptor beta chains reported below all come from one sample, sequenced in a study of cytomegalovirus exposure and HLA in healthy donors. Some clones are missing from TCRdb's copy, which holds only in-frame ones; the method was immunoSEQ multiplex PCR. Of some 260,000 clones in the sample, about 90% were seen once. Sequencing was carried out using PBMCs. Receptors were obtained from a woman in her twenties or thirties in good health and CMV-seronegative.

The CDR3 protein is CASRIIGQGSGANVLTF. In DNA form, the CDR3 reads TGTGCCAGCAGAATCATAGGACAGGGGTCTGGGGCCAACGTCCTGACTTTC. The chain joins TRBV27 to TRBJ2-6; 9 bases map to TRBD1. Germline CDR1 MNHEY, CDR2 SMNVEV (reference sequence). The CDR3 length is 17 residues. V lost 6 bases to trimming and J lost 1 base; unmatched junction nucleotides: 7. Full variable domain (rest looked up from reference TRBV27 and TRBJ2-6): EAQVTQNPRYLITVTGKKLTVTCSQNMNHEYMSWYRQDPGLGLRQIYYSMNVEVTDKGDVPEGYKVSRKEKRNFPLILESPSPNQTSLYFCASRIIGQGSGANVLTFGAGSRLTVL.

This chain uses TRBV19 with TRBJ2-1, with D unresolved. Trimming left V 5 bases short and J 2 bases short, with 10 bases between. Germline V gene data show CDR1 as LNHDA and CDR2 as SQIVND (reference sequence). The CDR3 runs to 14 residues. The CDR3 here is CASSWGITYNEQFF. The CDR3 bases are TGTGCCAGTAGTTGGGGTATTACCTACAATGAGCAGTTCTTC.

For the CDR3, the DNA is TGTGCCAGCAGCCGAGATCCGGGACAGGGAGACATTCAGTACTTC. Amino acids: CASSRDPGQGDIQYF. The chain combines TRBV14 with TRBJ2-4, with TRBD1 matching over 9 bases. V lost 4 bases, J lost 8 bases, and 9 bases stayed unmatched. The CDR3 runs 15 residues. Germline V gene data show CDR1 as SGHDN and CDR2 as FVKESK.

This clone has more than one count but fewer than ten. The chain uses TRBV10-3 and TRBJ2-7, with a weak D call TRBD1 (5 bases). This CDR3 is 12 amino acids long. V shed 10 bases and J shed 7 bases, with 17 bases lying between them. CDR1 is ENHRY, CDR2 SYGVKD, per germline. The CDR3 loop reads CATSSGAGEQYF. The DNA of the CDR3 is TGTGCCACCTCCTCAGGCGCAGGGGAGCAGTACTTC.

The rearrangement links TRBV7-9 to TRBJ2-7; tentatively, D is TRBD1 or TRBD2 (5 bases each). The length of the CDR3 is 14 residues. Per the germline V gene, CDR1 is SEHNR and CDR2 is FQNEAQ (reference sequence). V was clipped by 2 bases and J by 2 bases, with 10 bases between them. The chain's CDR3 is CASSLRDVAYEQYF. For the CDR3, the DNA is TGTGCCAGCAGCTTAAGGGACGTCGCCTACGAGCAGTACTTC. Looking up the rest from reference TRBV7-9 and TRBJ2-7 gives the full variable domain: DTGVSQNPRHKITKRGQNVTFRCDPISEHNRLYWYRQTLGQGPEFLTYFQNEAQLEKSRLLSDRFSAERPKGSFSTLEIQRTEQGDSAMYLCASSLRDVAYEQYFGPGTRLTVT.

The V call is TRBV7-8, the J call TRBJ2-1; D remains unclear. Germline assignment: CDR1 SGHVS and CDR2 FQNEAQ. CDR3 length: 12 amino acids. V dropped 1 base and J dropped 10 bases, with 8 bases sitting between them. CDR3: CASSLVAMEQFF. The CDR3 DNA follows: TGTGCCAGCAGCTTAGTTGCCATGGAGCAGTTCTTC.

J is TRBJ2-3 and V is TRBV6-1; D is ambiguous. V was clipped by 4 bases and J by 2 bases, with 10 bases between them. Germline lookup yields CDR1 MNHNS and CDR2 SASEGT. The length of the CDR3 is 14 residues. CDR3 nucleotide sequence: TGTGCCAGCAGTGTTACTGGTTACACAGATACGCAGTATTTT. Translated: CASSVTGYTDTQYF.

The chain carries TRBV25-1 and TRBJ2-7; D is undetermined. The CDR3 totals 13 residues. Germline V CDR1 and CDR2: MGHDK, SYGVNS. Deletions cut 3 bases from V and 5 bases from J, with 11 bases between. The CDR3 region is CASSDLGPNEQYF. The CDR3 bases are TGTGCCAGCAGTGACCTAGGGCCCAACGAGCAGTACTTC.

The chain carries TRBV12-5 and TRBJ1-5, with D hard to call. V was trimmed by 7 bases and J by 3 bases, leaving 22 bases between them. The CDR3 has 17 residues. Germline V gene lookup returns CDR1 LGHNT and CDR2 FRNRAP. As DNA, the CDR3 is TGTGCTAGTGCCCATTGGCAGGATCTATACAACAATCAGCCCCAGCATTTT. Translating it yields CASAHWQDLYNNQPQHF.

The rearrangement joins TRBV27 to TRBJ2-3; 11 bases line up with TRBD2. CDR1 and CDR2 (germline): MNHEY, SMNVEV (reference sequence). The CDR3 totals 16 residues. The junction had 7 bases not matched to a gene; V was cut back by 3 bases and J by 5 bases. The CDR3 coding sequence is TGTGCCAGCAGTTTGGGGGGGACTAGCGGAAAAGATACGCAGTATTTT. This codes for CASSLGGTSGKDTQYF.

The chain links TRBV16 to TRBJ2-5; 10 bases are shared with TRBD1. V lost 1 base, J lost 4 bases, and 3 bases stayed unmatched. The CDR3 totals 15 residues. The V gene's germline CDR1 is KGHSY and CDR2 FQNENV. The CDR3 region has the DNA TGTGCCAGCAGCCAATACGGACAGGGGGGAGAGACCCAGTACTTC. This codes for CASSQYGQGGETQYF.

Concerning this clone: The same CDR3 can be traced to other DNA sequences in this sample. The V gene is TRBV28, the J gene TRBJ2-7; D tentatively fits TRBD1 or TRBD2 (6 bases each). The CDR3 is 15 residues long. The germline V and J ends were trimmed by 3 bases and 2 bases, with 14 bases remaining between them. Germline V gene sequence: CDR1 MDHEN, CDR2 SYDVKM. The CDR3, as DNA: TGTGCCAGCAGTTTTCGAGGGGGGCGTGCCTACGAGCAGTACTTC. Residues: CASSFRGGRAYEQYF. The entire variable domain, with the rest obtained from reference TRBV28 and TRBJ2-7, is as follows: DVKVTQSSRYLVKRTGEKVFLECVQDMDHENMFWYRQDPGLGLRLIYFSYDVKMKEKGDIPEGYSVSREKKERFSLILESASTNQTSMYLCASSFRGGRAYEQYFGPGTRLTVT.

This chain connects TRBV7-6 to TRBJ2-2; D might be TRBD1 or TRBD2, each matching 6 bases. The CDR3 sequence is 16 residues long. V was shortened by 1 base and J by 6 bases, with 15 bases between the two germline ends. In germline, CDR1 is SGHVS, CDR2 FNYEAQ. CDR3 nucleotide sequence: TGTGCCAGCAGCTTAGTATTGGAGGGGGAGTCCGGGGAGCTGTTTTTT. The encoded protein is CASSLVLEGESGELFF. The full variable domain, completed using reference TRBV7-6 and TRBJ2-2, is GAGVSQSPRYKVTKRGQDVALRCDPISGHVSLYWYRQALGQGPEFLTYFNYEAQQDKSGLPNDRFSAERPEGSISTLTIQRTEQRDSAMYRCASSLVLEGESGELFFGEGSRLTVL.

The chain couples TRBV19 to TRBJ2-4, with TRBD2 as a possible D gene (5 bases). The CDR3 length is 16 residues. Germline V CDR1 and CDR2: LNHDA, SQIVND (reference sequence). V was shortened by 2 bases and J by 0 bases, with 11 bases between the two germline ends. The CDR3 nucleotides read TGTGCCAGTAGTATAAACAGCGGTCAAGCCAAAAACATTCAGTACTTC. This encodes CASSINSGQAKNIQYF.

The rearrangement links TRBV5-1 to TRBJ2-3, with 10 nucleotides matching TRBD2. V shed 4 bases, J shed 7 bases, and the junction held 9 bases outside the gene matches. This CDR3 region has 15 residues. From germline, CDR1 is SGHRS and CDR2 YFSETQ. The CDR3, as DNA: TGCGCCAGCAGCGGGTCTAGCGGGAGCGGTAATACGCAGTATTTT. The encoded protein is CASSGSSGSGNTQYF.

This clone has a single count. The chain combines TRBV11-3 with TRBJ2-3, with 12 bases lining up with TRBD2. The CDR3 has 17 amino acids. Trimming at V came to 5 bases and at J to 3 bases, leaving 9 bases not matched to a gene. The germline gives CDR1 SGHNT, CDR2 YENEEA. CDR3 region: CASSAPPLAGGTDTQYF. The DNA for the CDR3 is TGTGCCAGCAGCGCCCCCCCCCTAGCGGGAGGGACAGATACGCAGTATTTT. Filled out from reference TRBV11-3 and TRBJ2-3, the complete variable domain reads EAGVVQSPRYKIIEKKQPVAFWCNPISGHNTLYWYLQNLGQGPELLIRYENEEAVDDSQLPKDRFSAERLKGVDSTLKIQPAELGDSAVYLCASSAPPLAGGTDTQYFGPGTRLTVL.

The rearrangement joins TRBV7-9 to TRBJ2-1, with TRBD2 identical over 15 bases. CDR1 is SEHNR and CDR2 is FQNEAQ in the germline V gene (reference sequence). The CDR3 spans 15 residues. V lost 5 bases, J lost 9 bases, and 5 bases stayed unmatched. The CDR3 bases are TGTGCCAGCAGCCCGGGACTAGCGGGAGGATTTGAGCAGTTCTTC. The encoded protein is CASSPGLAGGFEQFF.

The chain uses TRBV25-1 and TRBJ1-1, with TRBD1 matching 11 bases. Germline loops: CDR1 MGHDK, CDR2 SYGVNS. The CDR3 totals 18 residues. V trimming: 5 bases; J trimming: 4 bases; junction bases outside the gene matches: 15. Here the CDR3 DNA reads TGTGCCAGCAGTTCCTCCTTGGGACAGGGGGTACGGGGCACTGAAGCTTTCTTT. Translation: CASSSSLGQGVRGTEAFF.

The chain employs TRBV4-1 and TRBJ1-2; D gene uncertain. Germline V CDR1 and CDR2: MGHRA, YSYEKL. V lost 1 base, J lost 8 bases, and 8 bases lay in between. The CDR3 runs to 12 residues. CDR3 sequence reads: CASSQGPGGYTF. The CDR3 DNA reads as TGCGCCAGCAGCCAAGGCCCTGGGGGCTACACCTTC.

The chain uses TRBV6-1 and TRBJ2-2, with 9 bases that match TRBD1. V gave up 5 bases and J gave up 4 bases; unmatched junction bases: 2. CDR1 and CDR2 (germline): MNHNS, SASEGT. There are 14 residues in the CDR3. The CDR3 DNA reads as TGTGCCAGCAGTCGGACAGGGGTCACCGGGGAGCTGTTTTTT. As protein: CASSRTGVTGELFF.

This sequence joins TRBV4-2 and TRBJ1-5; TRBD1 aligns across 12 bases. Germline trimming cut 0 bases from V and 9 bases from J; bases unmatched to any gene: 3. This CDR3 region has 15 residues. Germline V gene lookup returns CDR1 LGHNA and CDR2 YNFKEQ. Written as DNA, the CDR3 is TGTGCCAGCAGCCAAGATGGGACAGGGGGCCGGCCCCAGCATTTT. Amino acid sequence: CASSQDGTGGRPQHF.